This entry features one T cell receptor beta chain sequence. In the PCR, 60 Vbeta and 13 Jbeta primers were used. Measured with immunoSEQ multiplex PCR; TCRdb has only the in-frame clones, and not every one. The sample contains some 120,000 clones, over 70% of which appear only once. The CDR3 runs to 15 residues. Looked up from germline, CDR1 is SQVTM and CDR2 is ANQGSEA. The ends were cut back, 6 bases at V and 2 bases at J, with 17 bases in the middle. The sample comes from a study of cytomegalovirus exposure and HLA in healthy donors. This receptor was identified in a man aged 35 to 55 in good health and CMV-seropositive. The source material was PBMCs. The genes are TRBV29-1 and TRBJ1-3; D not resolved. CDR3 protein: CSVRDPGGTGNTIYF. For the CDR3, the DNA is TGCAGCGTGAGAGATCCGGGAGGAACTGGAAACACCATATATTTT.